The 26 T cell receptor beta chains reported below all come from one sample, sequenced in a study of cytomegalovirus exposure and HLA in healthy donors. Vbeta (60) and Jbeta (13) primers were used in the PCR. Here immunoSEQ multiplex PCR was the method, and the copy in TCRdb shows in-frame clones only, minus some. The sample shows some 96,000 clones, roughly 75% of them seen only once. Sequenced input: PBMCs. The origin of the receptors is a woman aged 60 to 75 in good health and CMV-seronegative.

The chain joins TRBV18 to TRBJ2-7; D is uncertain. Per the germline V gene, CDR1 is KGHSH and CDR2 is LQKENI. The CDR3 spans 14 residues. The V and J ends lost 2 bases and 9 bases respectively, with 17 bases between them. This CDR3 is CASSPAQAPFVQYF. The CDR3 DNA reads as TGTGCCAGCTCACCAGCGCAGGCCCCCTTTGTGCAGTACTTC.

The V gene is TRBV2, the J gene TRBJ1-2; TRBD1 matches 8 bases. In germline, CDR1 is SNHLY, CDR2 FYNNEI. The CDR3 has 16 amino acids. Trimming at V came to 5 bases and at J to 0 bases, leaving 8 bases not matched to a gene. DNA for the CDR3: TGTGCCAGCAGTTCACAGGGGGTCGTGACTAACTATGGCTACACCTTC. It translates to CASSSQGVVTNYGYTF.

J is TRBJ2-7 and V is TRBV27, with TRBD1 matching over 10 bases. Germline V gene lookup returns CDR1 MNHEY and CDR2 SMNVEV (reference sequence). Trimming removed 5 bases from V and 2 bases from J; junction bases left unmatched: 9. The CDR3 runs to 16 residues. CDR3 protein: CASSLGPGQGTYEQYF. The CDR3 bases are TGTGCCAGCAGTCTAGGGCCGGGACAGGGGACCTACGAGCAGTACTTC.

The chain uses TRBV5-6 and TRBJ2-1; 7 nucleotides align to TRBD2. With V trimmed by 3 bases and J by 8 bases, 8 bases remained unmatched. This CDR3 has 14 amino acids. Per germline, CDR1 SGHDT and CDR2 YYEEEE. The CDR3 is CASSSLGGNDEQFF. CDR3 in DNA: TGTGCCAGCAGCTCGCTCGGGGGGAACGATGAGCAGTTCTTC.

This clone was seen a single time. The V and J genes are TRBV27 and TRBJ1-2; possible D gene TRBD1, 5 bases. Between the trimmed V and J ends, which lost 6 bases and 7 bases, there was a span of 12 bases. Germline V lookup: CDR1 MNHEY, CDR2 SMNVEV (reference sequence). This CDR3 comprises 12 residues. CDR3 sequence (DNA): TGTGCCAGCAGGGGCCCCGGGGGTGGCTACACCTTC. Its translation is CASRGPGGGYTF.

This clone was seen once. This chain uses TRBV28 with TRBJ1-5, with D perhaps TRBD1 (5 bases). The CDR3 sequence is 14 residues long. CDR1 is MDHEN, CDR2 SYDVKM, per germline. V gave up 6 bases and J gave up 3 bases, with 12 bases separating them. DNA for the CDR3: TGTGCCAGCAGGTCTGACAGCCCCAATCAGCCCCAGCATTTT. It codes for CASRSDSPNQPQHF.

The V and J genes are TRBV4-3 and TRBJ2-7; TRBD2 aligns across 11 bases. CDR3 length equals 15 residues. Germline V CDR1 and CDR2: LGHNA, YSLEER. V dropped 5 bases and J dropped 2; count of bases not matched to a gene: 5. CDR3 amino acids: CASSEALAGAYEQYF. CDR3 coding DNA: TGCGCCAGCAGCGAGGCACTAGCGGGAGCCTACGAGCAGTACTTC.

The chain carries TRBV21-1 and TRBJ2-7; TRBD1, as called in the table, went unchecked against the DNA. TRBV21-1 has pseudogene status. This CDR3 has 17 amino acids. CDR3 bases: TGTGCCAGCAGCAAAAAAGGCACCGGGACAGGTTCCTACGAGCAGTACTTC. This gives the protein CASSKKGTGTGSYEQYF.

V is TRBV6-5 and J is TRBJ1-1; 7 bases agree with TRBD1. The J segment lost 13 bases and the V segment lost 3 bases, leaving 14 bases of the junction unmatched. The CDR3 has 14 residues. Per germline, CDR1 MNHEY and CDR2 SVGAGI. CDR3 sequence (DNA): TGTGCCAGCAGTTATTCGACAGGGTTGGACCTGATTTTCTTT. Protein sequence: CASSYSTGLDLIFF.

This chain uses TRBV6-6 with TRBJ2-5, with 12 bases that match TRBD2. This CDR3 spans 15 amino acids. V lost 6 bases and J lost 0; bases outside the gene matches: 2. CDR1 is MNHNY, CDR2 SVGAGI, per germline (reference sequence). The CDR3 nucleotides read TGTGCCAGCAGCTGGACTAGCGGGAACCAAGAGACCCAGTACTTC. This codes for CASSWTSGNQETQYF.

The chain uses TRBV7-9 and TRBJ2-5; D gene unclear. V was clipped by 5 bases and J by 7 bases, with 8 bases between them. Germline values: CDR1 SEHNR, CDR2 FQNEAQ (reference sequence). This CDR3 region has 11 residues. The CDR3 coding sequence is TGTGCCAGCAGCCCCGGCGGGACCCAGTACTTC. Protein: CASSPGGTQYF.

The chain couples TRBV5-1 to TRBJ2-7; D might be TRBD2 (6 bases). The CDR3 spans 16 residues. V shed 0 bases and J shed 0 bases, with 13 bases lying between them. Germline V CDR1 and CDR2: SGHRS, YFSETQ. The CDR3 loop is CASSLGAGPSSYEQYF. CDR3 coding DNA: TGCGCCAGCAGCTTGGGAGCGGGCCCTAGCTCCTACGAGCAGTACTTC.

The chain carries TRBV2 and TRBJ2-2, with D possibly being TRBD1 (6 bases). Germline CDR1 and CDR2: SNHLY and FYNNEI. Trimming took 3 bases from V and 0 from J, leaving 8 bases between them. The CDR3 has 15 residues. CDR3 DNA: TGTGCCAGCAGTGAGGGGACACCGAACACCGGGGAGCTGTTTTTT. It specifies CASSEGTPNTGELFF.

This chain joins TRBV25-1 and TRBJ1-1; 8 bases fit TRBD1. Germline V gene sequence: CDR1 MGHDK, CDR2 SYGVNS. This CDR3 comprises 14 residues. V lost 4 bases and J lost 5; bases outside the gene matches: 6. CDR3: CASSVTGGSTEAFF. CDR3 coding DNA: TGTGCCAGCAGTGTCACAGGGGGTAGTACTGAAGCTTTCTTT. Full variable domain (remainder filled in from reference TRBV25-1 and TRBJ1-1): EADIYQTPRYLVIGTGKKITLECSQTMGHDKMYWYQQDPGMELHLIHYSYGVNSTEKGDLSSESTVSRIRTEHFPLTLESARPSHTSQYLCASSVTGGSTEAFFGQGTRLTVV.

The chain recombines TRBV5-1 with TRBJ2-3; maybe TRBD2 (6 bases). Trimming took 0 bases from V and 4 from J, leaving 9 bases between them. The V gene's germline CDR1 is SGHRS and CDR2 YFSETQ. The CDR3 contains 14 residues. As DNA, the CDR3 is TGCGCCAGCAGCTTGGAACTAGCTTCAGATACGCAGTATTTT. This gives the protein CASSLELASDTQYF.

This clone has only a few counts. The rearrangement links TRBV18 to TRBJ2-7, with TRBD2 as a possible D gene (5 bases). The CDR3 is 13 residues long. Trimming took off 3 bases at V and 7 bases at J, with 13 bases between the two ends. The germline V gene has CDR1 KGHSH and CDR2 LQKENI. CDR3 DNA sequence: TGTGCCAGCTCACCTACCGAGCCGGGAGAGCAGTACTTC. Protein: CASSPTEPGEQYF.

The chain joins TRBV11-2 to TRBJ2-1; 7 bases are shared with TRBD2. After removal of 5 bases from V and 9 bases from J, the junction contained 10 bases not matched to a gene. Germline loops: CDR1 SGHAT, CDR2 FQNNGV. The CDR3 runs 14 residues. CDR3 sequence (DNA): TGTGCCAGCAGCCCATCCTGGGGGGGTCCTGAGCAGTTCTTC. It encodes CASSPSWGGPEQFF.

The rearrangement joins TRBV7-2 to TRBJ1-2; 7 bases agree with TRBD1. Germline V gene data show CDR1 as SGHTA and CDR2 as FQGNSA. The V segment lost 6 bases and the J segment 0 bases; nucleotides outside the gene matches: 4. This CDR3 comprises 14 residues. The CDR3 region is CASRAQGTNYGYTF. As DNA, the CDR3 is TGTGCCAGCAGGGCACAGGGGACTAACTATGGCTACACCTTC.

V is TRBV11-3 and J is TRBJ2-2; no definite D call. The CDR3 contains 14 residues. Between the trimmed V and J ends, which lost 5 bases and 0 bases, there was a span of 7 bases. From germline, CDR1 is SGHNT and CDR2 YENEEA. The CDR3, as DNA: TGTGCCAGCAGCCGCGGCCCGAACACCGGGGAGCTGTTTTTT. Its translation is CASSRGPNTGELFF.

The V and J genes are TRBV5-1 and TRBJ1-4, with D maybe TRBD1 (6 bases). Germline-derived CDR1 and CDR2 are SGHRS and YFSETQ. CDR3 length equals 14 residues. Trimming cost V 6 bases and J 8 bases, with 17 bases left between them. CDR3 amino acids: CASTTGGGGEKLFF. The CDR3 DNA sequence: TGCGCCAGCACAACCGGGGGGGGCGGAGAAAAACTGTTTTTT.

This chain uses TRBV9 with TRBJ2-7; D possibly corresponds to TRBD1 (7 bases). V lost 0 bases, J lost 4 bases, and 11 bases lay in between. CDR1 and CDR2 from the germline V gene are SGDLS and YYNGEE. The CDR3 loop spans 14 amino acids. The CDR3 DNA reads as TGTGCCAGCAGCGTAGGCAGGGGGGTTTACGAGCAGTACTTC. This translates into CASSVGRGVYEQYF.

The rearrangement uses TRBV14 and TRBJ2-2; the D gene is possibly TRBD1 (5 bases). V lost 7 bases and J lost 5, with 14 bases in between. Germline V gene lookup returns CDR1 SGHDN and CDR2 FVKESK. CDR3 length: 14 amino acids. The CDR3 loop reads CASTPAAGTGELFF. DNA of the CDR3: TGTGCCAGCACTCCCGCGGCAGGGACCGGGGAGCTGTTTTTT.

The genes are TRBV29-1 and TRBJ2-5; 7 bases fit TRBD1. The tail of the sequence fits TRBJ2-7 better, so the J call may be wrong. Per germline, CDR1 SQVTM and CDR2 ANQGSEA. The CDR3 loop spans 13 amino acids. The CDR3 DNA is TGCAGCGTTTGCCAGGGGGACTCCTACGAGCAGTACTTC. Translation gives CSVCQGDSYEQYF.

This clone was counted a single time. The chain is built from TRBV27 and TRBJ2-5; TRBD1 agrees at 10 bases. Unmatched junction bases numbered 4, after V lost 6 bases and J lost 3 bases. Germline CDR1 and CDR2: MNHEY and SMNVEV (reference sequence). The CDR3 covers 14 residues. The CDR3 DNA reads TGTGCCAGCAGCCTGACAGGGGGCAAAGAGACCCAGTACTTC. Translating gives CASSLTGGKETQYF.

J is TRBJ1-2 and V is TRBV15, with D tentatively TRBD1 (6 bases). V was clipped by 0 bases and J by 1 base, with 6 bases between them. The CDR3 contains 14 residues. Germline-derived CDR1 and CDR2 are LNHNV and YYDKDF (reference sequence). In DNA, the CDR3 is TGTGCCACCAGCAGAGAACAGGGTAACTATGGCTACACCTTC. This translates into CATSREQGNYGYTF.

This chain links TRBV23-1 with TRBJ1-1; D may be TRBD1 (6 bases). TRBV23-1 belongs to the ORF category, with a function that is uncertain. The ends were cut back, 7 bases at V and 1 base at J, with 13 bases in the middle. CDR3 length: 14 residues. CDR3 protein: CASIPGHPNTEAFF. CDR3 nucleotides: TGCGCCAGCATCCCGGGACACCCGAACACTGAAGCTTTCTTT.